This T cell receptor beta chain was captured by sequencing in a study of control samples from healthy donors and cancer patients. Per the germline V gene, CDR1 is SGHVS and CDR2 is FQNEAQ. The CDR3 length is 19 residues. J lost 0 bases, V lost 3 bases, and 14 bases had no gene match. TCRdb's table, derived via immunoSEQ multiplex PCR, lists solely in-frame clones and lacks some. The sample lists fewer than 200,000 clones, 85% to 95% occurring once. The sequence derives from an older woman in good health. The sequenced sample consisted of blood. The chain has TRBV7-8 and TRBJ2-3, with TRBD1 matching 8 bases. CDR3 sequence reads: CASSFFDRGVASSTDTQYF. The CDR3 DNA follows: TGTGCCAGCAGCTTTTTTGACAGGGGCGTAGCCTCTAGCACAGATACGCAGTATTTT.